A single T cell receptor beta chain is shown here with its context. The data were taken from a study of blood T cell repertoires in COVID-19. Study as a whole: Specimens from acute and convalescent COVID-19 originated in the United States, Italy and Spain. From T cells, B-cell-depleted T cells, or PBMCs came the material, which was cDNA or gDNA.

V was pared by 10 bases and J by 0 bases, with 16 bases between. The CDR3 is made up of 15 amino acids. Germline V gene sequence: CDR1 SEHNR, CDR2 FQNEAQ (reference sequence). Original processing methods: Quantification of nucleated cells was approximated via reference gene primer amplification. Assay used: immunoSEQ multiplex PCR; TCRdb lists only in-frame clones, some missing. That table supplies the V and J calls and clone size; D and trimming were determined from the DNA. The sample yields tens of thousands of clones, over 85% seen once. The clonotype originates from a man aged 50 or older with acute or convalescent COVID-19. Specimen: peripheral blood. This rearrangement joins TRBV7-9 to TRBJ1-3, with D tentatively TRBD1 (6 bases). CDR3 loop: CATMKTGFSGNTIYF. CDR3 DNA sequence: TGTGCCACCATGAAGACAGGTTTCTCTGGAAACACCATATATTTT.